Listed below are T cell receptor beta chains from one sample, sequenced in a study of shared clonotypes between healthy human individuals. The protocol was immunoSEQ multiplex PCR, while the TCRdb copy is restricted to in-frame clones and leaves out a portion. The table lists some 2,000,000 clones, approximately 94% of them singletons. Material for sequencing was naive CD4+ T cells sorted from blood. These receptors were taken from a young man in good health. The CDR3 runs from the conserved cysteine through the conserved F or W. The D gene is left open where the match is weak. Clone size appears in some rows only: once, few, many, or a class for an expanded clone.

J gene | V gene | clone size | D gene | CDR3 DNA | CDR3 protein
TRBJ2-7 | TRBV6-1 | - | TRBD2 | TGTGCCAGCAGTGAAGTTTGGACTAGCGGCTACGAGCAGTACTTC | CASSEVWTSGYEQYF
TRBJ2-5 | TRBV7-8 | - | - | TGTGCCAGCAGCTTTGACACCTTCCAAGAGACCCAGTACTTC | CASSFDTFQETQYF
TRBJ2-7 | TRBV6-1 | - | TRBD1 | TGTGCCAGCAGTGAAAGGAGGACAGGCGAGCAGTACTTC | CASSERRTGEQYF
TRBJ2-7 | TRBV6-5 | - | TRBD2 | TGTGCCAGCGGGAGGGGAAAGGGGAAAGCGAGCGAGCAGTACTTC | CASGRGKGKASEQYF
TRBJ1-1 | TRBV29-1 | - | TRBD1 | TGCAGCGTTTCCTTGCGGGACAGGGAGAGAGAAGCTTTCTTT | CSVSLRDREREAFF
TRBJ1-5 | TRBV5-5 | once | - | TGTGCCAGCAGCTTTGATCGGGGGCAGCAGCCCCAGCATTTT | CASSFDRGQQPQHF
TRBJ1-3 | TRBV19 | - | - | TGTGCCAGTCGAAGTCCCCGGGGCCGCTCTGGAAACACCATATATTTT | CASRSPRGRSGNTIYF
TRBJ2-2 | TRBV5-1 | - | TRBD2 | TGCGCCAGCAGCCCTATTTCGGCTAGCGGGAGTGCCGGGGAGCTGTTTTTT | CASSPISASGSAGELFF
TRBJ2-3 | TRBV6-1 | - | TRBD2 | TGTGCCAGCAGCGTAGCGGGAGTTGCAGATACGCAGTATTTT | CASSVAGVADTQYF
TRBJ2-1 | TRBV18 | - | - | TGTGCCAGCTCACCCACGGACTTATACAATGAGCAGTTCTTC | CASSPTDLYNEQFF
TRBJ1-5 | TRBV28 | - | TRBD1 | TGTGCCAGCAGTTTAAGGGACAGGGTGCAGCCCCAGCATTTT | CASSLRDRVQPQHF
TRBJ2-6 | TRBV5-6 | - | TRBD1 | TGTGCCAGCAGCTTGGGGGACAGGACGTTCGGGGCCAACGTCCTGACTTTC | CASSLGDRTFGANVLTF
TRBJ2-3 | TRBV11-3 | - | TRBD2 | TGTGCCAGCAGCTTCTCCGAACCGGGACTAGTGGCTAGCACAGATACGCAGTATTTT | CASSFSEPGLVASTDTQYF
TRBJ2-7 | TRBV6-6 | - | TRBD1 | TGTGCCAGCAGTTATGGTACAGGGGGCCCTTACGAGCAGTACTTC | CASSYGTGGPYEQYF
TRBJ2-3 | TRBV30 | - | - | TGTGCCTGGAGTTTCGTCCAATTCTATACGCAGTATTTT | CAWSFVQFYTQYF
TRBJ2-3 | TRBV5-1 | - | - | TGCGCCAGCAGCTCTGTTGCGGGGGCGGCAGATACGCAGTATTTT | CASSSVAGAADTQYF
TRBJ2-7 | TRBV5-1 | once | TRBD2 | TGCGCCAGCAGCTTAGACGGACGGGAGGGCTACGAGCAGTACTTC | CASSLDGREGYEQYF
TRBJ2-7 | TRBV1 | - | - | TGCACCAGCAGCCCAACTAGCGGGAGGTGGTACGAGCAGTACTTC | CTSSPTSGRWYEQYF
TRBJ1-3 | TRBV6-6 | - | - | TGTGCCAGCAGGAGAGGCCGAGGATACTCTGGAAACACCATATATTTT | CASRRGRGYSGNTIYF
TRBJ1-2 | TRBV10-3 | - | TRBD1 | TGTGCCATCAGTCCGAGACAGGGCTTAGGCTATGGCTACACCTTC | CAISPRQGLGYGYTF
TRBJ2-1 | TRBV30 | - | TRBD2 | TGTGCCTGGGGACTAGCGGTTCTAGAGCAGTTCTTC | CAWGLAVLEQFF